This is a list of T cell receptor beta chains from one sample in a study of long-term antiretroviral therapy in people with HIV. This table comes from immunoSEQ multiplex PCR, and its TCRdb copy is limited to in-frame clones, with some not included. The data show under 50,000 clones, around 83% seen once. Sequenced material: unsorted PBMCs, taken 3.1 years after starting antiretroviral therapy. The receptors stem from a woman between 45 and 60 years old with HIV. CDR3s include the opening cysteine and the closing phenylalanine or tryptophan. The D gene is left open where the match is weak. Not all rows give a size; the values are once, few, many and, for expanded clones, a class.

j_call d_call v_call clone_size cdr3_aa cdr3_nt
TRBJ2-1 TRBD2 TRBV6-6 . CASMTSGRHNEQFF TGTGCCAGCATGACTAGCGGAAGACACAATGAGCAGTTCTTC
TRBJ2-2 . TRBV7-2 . CASRTTSVNTGELFF TGTGCCAGCAGGACCACCTCCGTTAACACCGGGGAGCTGTTTTTT
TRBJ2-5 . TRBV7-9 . CASSFGAWETQYF TGTGCCAGCAGCTTCGGTGCCTGGGAGACCCAGTACTTC
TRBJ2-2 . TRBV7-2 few CASSLVASSGELFF TGTGCCAGCAGCTTAGTGGCTAGTTCCGGGGAGCTGTTTTTT
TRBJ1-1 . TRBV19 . CASSAGQILNTEAFF TGTGCCAGTAGTGCAGGACAGATTCTTAACACTGAAGCTTTCTTT
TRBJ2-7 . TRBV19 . CASSIGSSSYEQYF TGTGCCAGTAGTATAGGGAGCAGTTCCTACGAGCAGTACTTC
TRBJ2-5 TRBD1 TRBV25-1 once CATTSLDRRQETQYF TGTGCCACCACCTCCCTGGACAGGAGACAAGAGACCCAGTACTTC
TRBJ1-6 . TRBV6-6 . CASAIMSPYNSPLHF TGTGCCAGCGCCATCATGAGTCCCTATAATTCACCCCTCCACTTT
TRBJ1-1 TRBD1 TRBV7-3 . CASSRGDRGIAFF TGTGCCAGCAGCCGGGGGGACAGGGGGATAGCTTTCTTT
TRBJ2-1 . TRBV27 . CASGRVGRSYNEQFF TGTGCCAGCGGGCGGGTGGGGCGCTCCTACAATGAGCAGTTCTTC
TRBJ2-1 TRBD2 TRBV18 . CASSPLGTSGGPYNEQFF TGTGCCAGCTCACCCCTCGGGACTAGCGGGGGCCCATACAATGAGCAGTTCTTC
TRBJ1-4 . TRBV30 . CASGERLSEKLFF TGTGCCTCCGGAGAGAGACTTTCGGAAAAACTGTTTTTT
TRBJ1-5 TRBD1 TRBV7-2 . CASSLGTGGSGQPQHF TGTGCCAGCAGCTTAGGGACAGGGGGCAGCGGTCAGCCCCAGCATTTT
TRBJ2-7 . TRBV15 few CATSRGQGNYEQYF TGTGCCACCAGCAGAGGTCAGGGTAACTACGAGCAGTACTTC
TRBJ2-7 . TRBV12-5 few CASGLAPGREQYF TGTGCTAGTGGTTTGGCCCCCGGAAGGGAGCAGTACTTC
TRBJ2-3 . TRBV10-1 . CASSASTDTQYF TGCGCCAGCAGTGCCAGCACAGATACGCAGTATTTT
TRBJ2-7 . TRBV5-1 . CASSMSGYEQYF TGCGCCAGCAGCATGTCTGGTTACGAGCAGTACTTC
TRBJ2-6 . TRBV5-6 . CASRGFGWDSSSGANVLTF TGTGCCAGCAGGGGATTCGGATGGGACTCGAGCTCTGGGGCCAACGTCCTGACTTTC
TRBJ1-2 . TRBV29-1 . CSVDGGLYGYTF TGCAGCGTTGATGGGGGCCTCTATGGCTACACCTTC
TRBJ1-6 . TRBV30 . CAWSALKDSRGNSPLHF TGTGCCTGGAGTGCCCTAAAGGACAGTCGCGGAAATTCACCCCTCCACTTT
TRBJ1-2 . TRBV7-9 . CASTKMGYGYTF TGTGCCAGCACCAAAATGGGCTATGGCTACACCTTC
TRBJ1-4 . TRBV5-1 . CASSLQATNEKLFF TGCGCCAGCAGCTTACAGGCAACTAATGAAAAACTGTTTTTT
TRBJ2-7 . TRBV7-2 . CASSLQWASSYEQYF TGTGCCAGCAGCCTACAGTGGGCCAGCTCCTACGAGCAGTACTTC
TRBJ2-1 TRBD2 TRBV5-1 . CASSQGLQNEQFF TGCGCCAGCAGCCAGGGACTACAAAATGAGCAGTTCTTC
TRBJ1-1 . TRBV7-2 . CASSLMTNTEAFF TGTGCCAGCAGCTTAATGACGAACACTGAAGCTTTCTTT
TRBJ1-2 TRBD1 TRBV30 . CAWSTGGQLLGGYTF TGTGCCTGGAGTACCGGGGGACAGCTGCTAGGAGGCTACACCTTC
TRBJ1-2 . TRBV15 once CATSRDLSGANYGYTF TGTGCCACCAGCAGAGATCTCTCGGGCGCTAACTATGGCTACACCTTC
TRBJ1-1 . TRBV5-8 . CASSLEAGANTEAFF TGTGCCAGCAGCTTGGAAGCCGGGGCCAACACTGAAGCTTTCTTT
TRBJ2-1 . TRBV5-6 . CASSFRGTAYNEQFF TGTGCCAGCAGCTTCCGGGGGACCGCCTACAATGAGCAGTTCTTC
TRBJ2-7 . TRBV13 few CASSGRGPYEQYF TGTGCCAGCAGTGGCAGGGGTCCCTACGAGCAGTACTTC
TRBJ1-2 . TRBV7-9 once CASRRRDLYYGYTF TGTGCCAGCAGAAGGAGAGACCTGTACTATGGCTACACCTTC
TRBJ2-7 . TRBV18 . CASSPTVADSYEQYF TGTGCCAGCTCACCGACAGTCGCCGACTCCTACGAGCAGTACTTC
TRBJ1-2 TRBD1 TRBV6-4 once CARDRGGNYGYTF TGTGCCAGGGACAGGGGGGGGAACTATGGCTACACCTTC
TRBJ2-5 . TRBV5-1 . CASSLTRSQETQYF TGCGCCAGCAGCCTAACTAGGAGCCAAGAGACCCAGTACTTC
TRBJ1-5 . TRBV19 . CASSMNRQGGQPQHF TGTGCCAGTAGTATGAACCGCCAGGGAGGTCAGCCCCAGCATTTT
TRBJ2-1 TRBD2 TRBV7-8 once CASSQRGNSGGIMSSYNEQFF TGTGCCAGCAGCCAGCGCGGGAATAGCGGGGGGATTATGAGCTCCTACAATGAGCAGTTCTTC
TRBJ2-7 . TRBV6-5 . CASSYSSGNTYEQYF TGTGCCAGCAGTTACTCTTCGGGGAATACCTACGAGCAGTACTTC
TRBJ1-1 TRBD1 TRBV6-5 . CASSRTGGLAEAFF TGTGCCAGCAGCCGGACAGGGGGGCTAGCTGAAGCTTTCTTT